Shown below are 8 T cell receptor beta chains from a single sample sequenced in a study of blood T cell repertoires in COVID-19. Assay used: immunoSEQ multiplex PCR; TCRdb lists only in-frame clones, some missing. Among roughly 100,000 clones, about 86% were seen once, and the ten largest hold approximately 18%. Sequencing was performed on peripheral blood. These receptors all stem from an elderly woman with acute or convalescent COVID-19.

The V call is TRBV6-5, the J call TRBJ1-2, with 8 bases fitting TRBD1. V lost 6 bases and J lost 8; bases outside the gene matches: 5. The CDR3 is 12 residues long. Germline V gene lookup returns CDR1 MNHEY and CDR2 SVGAGI. The CDR3 loop is CASRPGQGGYTF. CDR3 nucleotide sequence: TGTGCCAGCAGGCCCGGACAGGGCGGCTACACCTTC.

This sequence joins TRBV6-6 and TRBJ2-2; perhaps TRBD2 as D (6 bases). With 8 bases removed from V and 5 bases from J, the gap between germline ends came to 18 bases. Germline CDR1 and CDR2: MNHNY and SVGAGI (reference sequence). The CDR3 is made up of 15 amino acids. The chain's CDR3 is CASWDWGGGTGELFF. The DNA of the CDR3 is TGTGCCAGCTGGGATTGGGGTGGGGGGACCGGGGAGCTGTTTTTT.

About this clone: The DNA is left out, because the CDR3 cannot be placed on it with certainty; the CDR3 is given as TCRdb lists it. The chain combines TRBV7-9 with TRBJ1-4. Germline V gene data show CDR1 as SEHNR and CDR2 as FQNEAQ (reference sequence). The CDR3 has 16 residues if both end residues are counted. The chain's CDR3 is CASSFGSGGTNEKLFF.

The chain links TRBV18 to TRBJ2-1, with 8 positions matching TRBD2. This CDR3 is 16 amino acids long. Trimming at V came to 3 bases and at J to 1 base, leaving 5 bases not matched to a gene. From germline, CDR1 is KGHSH and CDR2 LQKENI. The CDR3 DNA follows: TGTGCCAGCTCACCCGCGGGGGGCCGGTCCTACAATGAGCAGTTCTTC. Translating gives CASSPAGGRSYNEQFF. Variable domain in full (rest from reference TRBV18 and TRBJ2-1): NAGVMQNPRHLVRRRGQEARLRCSPMKGHSHVYWYRQLPEEGLKFMVYLQKENIIDESGMPKERFSAEFPKEGPSILRIQQVVRGDSAAYFCASSPAGGRSYNEQFFGPGTRLTVL.

V and J are TRBV19 and TRBJ1-4; no definite D call. In germline, CDR1 is LNHDA, CDR2 SQIVND (reference sequence). The ends were cut back, 0 bases at V and 5 bases at J, with 7 bases in the middle. CDR3 length equals 14 residues. The CDR3 here is CASSIDLRNEKLFF. The CDR3 coding sequence is TGTGCCAGTAGTATAGATCTCAGAAATGAAAAACTGTTTTTT.

The rearrangement links TRBV6-4 to TRBJ2-7; 9 bases fit TRBD1. Looked up from germline, CDR1 is MRHNA and CDR2 is SNTAGT. The CDR3 runs 15 residues. The V gene end was trimmed by 2 bases and the J gene end by 5 bases; junction bases not matched to a gene: 7. The CDR3 here is CASSDRDRADDEQYF. The CDR3 bases are TGTGCCAGCAGTGACCGGGACAGGGCGGACGACGAGCAGTACTTC.

The rearrangement joins TRBV11-2 to TRBJ1-6; 8 positions match TRBD1. Per the germline V gene, CDR1 is SGHAT and CDR2 is FQNNGV. CDR3 length: 17 residues. The V gene end was trimmed by 2 bases and the J gene end by 7 bases; junction bases not matched to a gene: 10. As DNA, the CDR3 is TGTGCCAGCAGCTTAAACCAGGGGGCGCCGGGGAATTCACCCCTCCACTTT. Translated: CASSLNQGAPGNSPLHF. The variable domain in full, completed from reference TRBV11-2 and TRBJ1-6, reads EAGVAQSPRYKIIEKRQSVAFWCNPISGHATLYWYQQILGQGPKLLIQFQNNGVVDDSQLPKDRFSAERLKGVDSTLKIQPAKLEDSAVYLCASSLNQGAPGNSPLHFGNGTRLTVT.

Notes on this clone: The junction departs from the called germline gene at one end, perhaps through a read error. This chain links TRBV5-1 with TRBJ2-4; D may be TRBD2 (6 bases). The germline CDR1 and CDR2 sequences are SGHRS and YFSETQ. CDR3 length: 13 amino acids. Here the CDR3 reads CASSLNQEGIQYF. CDR3 sequence (DNA): TGCGCCAGCAGCTTGAACCAGGAGGGCATTCAGTACTTT.